A single sample gave rise to the 13 T cell receptor beta chains below, sequenced in a study of blood T cell repertoires in COVID-19. Libraries were prepared by immunoSEQ multiplex PCR; TCRdb keeps only in-frame clonotypes and omits some of them. The sample yields about half a million clones, about 85% seen once. What was sequenced was PBMCs or T cells enriched from blood (not recorded which). These receptors all come from a woman aged 60 to 75 who had recovered from COVID-19.

The count of this clone is one. This chain links TRBV7-8 with TRBJ1-4; D gene uncertain. Germline-derived CDR1 and CDR2 are SGHVS and FQNEAQ. Trimming took off 2 bases at V and 2 bases at J, with 9 bases between the two ends. This CDR3 region has 15 residues. CDR3 in amino acids: CASSLRWRTNEKLFF. The CDR3 DNA is TGTGCCAGCAGCTTAAGGTGGAGGACTAATGAAAAACTGTTTTTT.

The chain joins TRBV5-5 to TRBJ1-3, with 9 positions matching TRBD1. Trimming took 4 bases from V and 6 from J; bases not matched to a gene: 5. The germline gives CDR1 SGHKS, CDR2 YYEKEE (reference sequence). The CDR3 runs to 14 residues. CDR3: CASSITGGENTIYF. DNA of the CDR3: TGTGCCAGCAGCATTACAGGGGGCGAAAACACCATATATTTT.

The chain has TRBV27 and TRBJ1-6; a possible D gene is TRBD1 (5 bases). The germline V and J ends were trimmed by 3 bases and 0 bases, with 9 bases remaining between them. Germline V gene data show CDR1 as MNHEY and CDR2 as SMNVEV (reference sequence). The CDR3 is made up of 16 amino acids. CDR3 loop: CASSLQGFSYNSPLHF. The CDR3, as DNA: TGTGCCAGCAGTTTGCAGGGCTTCTCCTATAATTCACCCCTCCACTTT.

The V call is TRBV6-1, the J call TRBJ1-5; 7 bases agree with TRBD1. From germline, CDR1 is MNHNS and CDR2 SASEGT. The ends lost 0 bases at V and 0 bases at J; junction bases unmatched: 11. The CDR3 contains 19 residues. Here the CDR3 DNA reads TGTGCCAGCAGTGAAGCGCTTCGGGGACAGTATCGTAGCAATCAGCCCCAGCATTTT. Residues: CASSEALRGQYRSNQPQHF.

CDR3 nucleotide sequence: TGTGCCAGCAGCTTTGGACAGGTGCTCACCTACGAGCAGTACGTC. Its translation: CASSFGQVLTYEQYV. The V gene is TRBV5-6, the J gene TRBJ2-7, with 7 bases that match TRBD1. This CDR3 comprises 15 residues. Germline CDR1 and CDR2: SGHDT and YYEEEE. J was trimmed by 2 bases and V by 2 bases; bases with no gene match: 7.

The chain joins TRBV5-1 to TRBJ2-5; 12 bases map to TRBD2. V gave up 0 bases and J gave up 7 bases; unmatched junction bases: 10. In germline, CDR1 is SGHRS, CDR2 YFSETQ. CDR3 size: 17 residues. Here the CDR3 DNA reads TGCGCCAGCAGCTTGGCCCAGGCTAGCGGGGGGGCCGGGACCCAGTACTTC. Translating it yields CASSLAQASGGAGTQYF.

Notes on this clone: Additional DNA sequences in this sample encode the identical CDR3. The gene calls are TRBV4-1 and TRBJ1-5, with TRBD1 as a possible D gene (5 bases). This CDR3 region has 15 residues. Between the trimmed V and J ends, which lost 4 bases and 2 bases, there was a span of 12 bases. CDR1 and CDR2 from the germline V gene are MGHRA and YSYEKL. Here the CDR3 DNA reads TGCGCCAGCAGCCCACGGCAGGGCGGCAATCAGCCCCAGCATTTT. Translation: CASSPRQGGNQPQHF.

The chain couples TRBV6-5 to TRBJ2-7; 7 nucleotides match TRBD1. J was trimmed by 2 bases and V by 7 bases; bases with no gene match: 8. Per the germline V gene, CDR1 is MNHEY and CDR2 is SVGAGI. The CDR3 has 14 amino acids. CDR3 in amino acids: CASMITGTAYEQYF. The CDR3 nucleotides are TGTGCCAGCATGATCACCGGGACAGCCTACGAGCAGTACTTC.

This clone has just one count. This chain uses TRBV24-1 with TRBJ1-4; 7 bases are a match to TRBD1. The CDR3 covers 13 residues. With V trimmed by 1 base and J by 8 bases, 0 bases remained unmatched. Germline V lookup: CDR1 KGHDR, CDR2 SFDVKD. The CDR3 DNA reads TGTGCCACCAGTGATTTCAGGGGGGAAAAACTGTTTTTT. As protein: CATSDFRGEKLFF.

The rearrangement joins TRBV6-2 or TRBV6-3 to TRBJ2-7, with 10 bases that match TRBD1. In germline, CDR1 is MNHEY, CDR2 SVGEGT. The CDR3 is made up of 14 amino acids. The V gene end was trimmed by 6 bases and the J gene end by 11 bases; junction bases not matched to a gene: 13. CDR3 in amino acids: CASSFLETGGWEYF. As DNA, the CDR3 is TGTGCCAGCAGCTTCCTCGAGACAGGGGGCTGGGAGTACTTC.

This sequence joins TRBV7-2 and TRBJ1-4, with 9 nucleotides matching TRBD1. The CDR3 contains 14 residues. V lost 6 bases to trimming and J lost 8 bases; unmatched junction nucleotides: 7. CDR1 and CDR2 (germline): SGHTA, FQGNSA. The chain's CDR3 is CASRPTGGREKLFF. The CDR3 nucleotides are TGTGCCAGCAGGCCTACAGGGGGCAGGGAAAAACTGTTTTTT.

This clone was seen only a few times. The rearrangement joins TRBV19 to TRBJ1-2; 7 bases line up with TRBD1. V lost 0 bases, J lost 8 bases, and 12 bases stayed unmatched. Germline values: CDR1 LNHDA, CDR2 SQIVND (reference sequence). CDR3 length: 16 amino acids. Here the CDR3 DNA reads TGTGCCAGTAGTATAGACTGGCACAGGGGATTCTTCGGCTACACCTTC. It translates to CASSIDWHRGFFGYTF.

V is TRBV5-1 and J is TRBJ2-2, with 11 nucleotides matching TRBD2. Per germline, CDR1 SGHRS and CDR2 YFSETQ. This CDR3 is built from 16 residues. The J segment lost 3 bases and the V segment lost 2 bases, leaving 3 bases of the junction unmatched. CDR3 DNA: TGCGCCAGCAGCTTTAGCGGGGGGGCTGACACCGGGGAGCTGTTTTTT. The encoded protein is CASSFSGGADTGELFF. The variable domain in full, completed from reference TRBV5-1 and TRBJ2-2, reads KAGVTQTPRYLIKTRGQQVTLSCSPISGHRSVSWYQQTPGQGLQFLFEYFSETQRNKGNFPGRFSGRQFSNSRSEMNVSTLELGDSALYLCASSFSGGADTGELFFGEGSRLTVL.